The present T cell receptor (beta chain) was sequenced within a study of blood T cell repertoires in COVID-19. About the study: Nucleic acid was either cDNA or gDNA, and it came from T cells, B-cell-depleted T cells, or PBMCs.

The CDR3 covers 15 residues. The V gene's germline CDR1 is SGHAT and CDR2 FQNNGV. V lost 1 base and J lost 7; bases outside the gene matches: 4. Clones were read by immunoSEQ multiplex PCR, and TCRdb kept only the in-frame ones, dropping some. This table holds 380,000 or so clones, roughly nine tenths found once. Material for sequencing was peripheral blood. The rearrangement joins TRBV11-2 to TRBJ1-4; 9 bases are a match to TRBD1. The receptor was derived from a man aged 40-49 years with acute or convalescent COVID-19. The CDR3 spells CASSLVTGGGEKLFF. As DNA, the CDR3 is TGTGCCAGCAGCTTAGTCACAGGGGGCGGTGAAAAACTGTTTTTT.